One and the same sample provided the 26 T cell receptor beta chains below, sequenced in a study of shared clonotypes between healthy human individuals. The protocol was immunoSEQ multiplex PCR, while the TCRdb copy is restricted to in-frame clones and leaves out a portion. The table lists roughly 2,500,000 clones, over 85% of them singletons. Sequences were obtained from naive CD4+ T cells from PBMCs. Subset meaning: CD45RA+ positively selected. The receptors come from a man between 18 and 35 years old in good health. Some clones in this sample may be carry-over from other donors' samples.

This chain links TRBV28 with TRBJ2-7; 7 bases map to TRBD2. Trimming cost V 3 bases and J 5 bases; bases outside gene matches: 13. The germline V gene encodes CDR1 MDHEN and CDR2 SYDVKM. This CDR3 has 16 amino acids. The CDR3 is CASSLKGGGRAHEQYF. The DNA for the CDR3 is TGTGCCAGCAGTTTGAAGGGTGGCGGGAGAGCACACGAGCAGTACTTC.

In its sample, this clone was seen once. The chain combines TRBV18 with TRBJ1-1, with D hard to call. This CDR3 is 13 amino acids long. Trimming left V 2 bases short and J 1 base short, with 5 bases between. The germline gives CDR1 KGHSH, CDR2 LQKENI. The CDR3 reads CASSPVRNTEAFF. CDR3 bases: TGTGCCAGCTCACCAGTCAGGAACACTGAAGCTTTCTTT.

The V gene is TRBV19, the J gene TRBJ2-7; D possibly corresponds to TRBD2 (5 bases). The CDR3 has 15 amino acids. Germline values: CDR1 LNHDA, CDR2 SQIVND (reference sequence). V lost 6 bases and J lost 1, with 16 bases in between. The CDR3 DNA is TGTGCCAGTAGCATCGGGGTCGGACTTTCCTACGAGCAGTACTTC. It is translated as CASSIGVGLSYEQYF. The full variable domain, completed using reference TRBV19 and TRBJ2-7, is DGGITQSPKYLFRKEGQNVTLSCEQNLNHDAMYWYRQDPGQGLRLIYYSQIVNDFQKGDIAEGYSVSREKKESFPLTVTSAQKNPTAFYLCASSIGVGLSYEQYFGPGTRLTVT.

The chain couples TRBV29-1 to TRBJ2-3; D is unclear. V dropped 2 bases and J dropped 5 bases, with 17 bases sitting between them. The CDR3 contains 15 residues. The V gene's germline CDR1 is SQVTM and CDR2 ANQGSEA. In DNA form, the CDR3 reads TGCAGCGTTGAACTCCTAGGTTCCATTGGAGATACGCAGTATTTT. This translates into CSVELLGSIGDTQYF.

This clone turned up a few times. V usage is TRBV25-1 and J usage is TRBJ1-1; D possibly corresponds to TRBD1 (5 bases). In germline, CDR1 is MGHDK, CDR2 SYGVNS. The CDR3 is made up of 14 amino acids. Trimming took off 8 bases at V and 3 bases at J, with 16 bases between the two ends. The CDR3 DNA reads TGTGCCAGCCGGGGGTTTTATGGGGACACTGAAGCTTTCTTT. Its translation is CASRGFYGDTEAFF.

This chain joins TRBV25-1 and TRBJ2-3; possibly TRBD2 for D (6 bases). Germline CDR1 MGHDK, CDR2 SYGVNS. The CDR3 is 14 residues long. Trimming took 6 bases from V and 0 from J, leaving 10 bases between them. This chain's CDR3 is CASRGGSSTDTQYF. In DNA form, the CDR3 reads TGTGCCAGCAGGGGGGGTTCTAGCACAGATACGCAGTATTTT.

The chain has TRBV27 and TRBJ1-4, with a possible D match to TRBD1 (5 bases). V lost 3 bases to trimming and J lost 9 bases, with 8 bases between them. Germline values: CDR1 MNHEY, CDR2 SMNVEV (reference sequence). There are 12 residues in the CDR3. CDR3 nucleotide sequence: TGTGCCAGCAGTTTCGTGGGGCAAAAACTGTTTTTT. Translated, it gives CASSFVGQKLFF. Full variable domain (missing parts from reference TRBV27 and TRBJ1-4): EAQVTQNPRYLITVTGKKLTVTCSQNMNHEYMSWYRQDPGLGLRQIYYSMNVEVTDKGDVPEGYKVSRKEKRNFPLILESPSPNQTSLYFCASSFVGQKLFFGSGTQLSVL.

The rearrangement joins TRBV7-9 to TRBJ1-5, with TRBD1 matching 8 bases. Trimming removed 5 bases from V and 2 bases from J; junction bases left unmatched: 5. CDR3 length: 15 amino acids. Germline V gene data show CDR1 as SEHNR and CDR2 as FQNEAQ (reference sequence). For the CDR3, the DNA is TGTGCCAGCAGCGCCCAGGGACAGGGCAATCAGCCCCAGCATTTT. Amino acid sequence: CASSAQGQGNQPQHF.

This clone has only one observation. The chain recombines TRBV10-3 with TRBJ2-6, with D unclear. The CDR3 extends over 14 amino acids. V was trimmed by 6 bases and J by 0 bases, leaving 6 bases between them. The germline V gene has CDR1 ENHRY and CDR2 SYGVKD. The CDR3: CAIRGISGANVLTF. The CDR3 DNA is TGTGCCATCAGGGGGATCTCTGGGGCCAACGTCCTGACTTTC.

DNA of the CDR3: TGTGCCAGCACCACAGGGGCAAGCACAGATACGCAGTATTTT. This codes for CASTTGASTDTQYF. The rearrangement uses TRBV6-1 and TRBJ2-3; 7 bases fit TRBD1. CDR3 length: 14 amino acids. V dropped 7 bases and J dropped 0; count of bases not matched to a gene: 4. The germline gives CDR1 MNHNS, CDR2 SASEGT.

The J gene is TRBJ1-2, the V gene TRBV28, with 11 bases fitting TRBD1. The CDR3 totals 15 residues. V dropped 4 bases and J dropped 4; count of bases not matched to a gene: 5. Per germline, CDR1 MDHEN and CDR2 SYDVKM. The CDR3 spells CASSSGGQGAYGYTF. Here the CDR3 DNA reads TGTGCCAGCAGTTCCGGTGGACAGGGGGCCTATGGCTACACCTTC.

This chain uses TRBV6-6 with TRBJ2-3; D is unclear. CDR1 and CDR2 (germline): MNHNY, SVGAGI (reference sequence). V was shortened by 2 bases and J by 5 bases, with 11 bases between the two germline ends. CDR3 length: 14 amino acids. The CDR3 region has the DNA TGTGCCAGCAGTTACGATCCCCGGCAAGATACGCAGTATTTT. It translates to CASSYDPRQDTQYF.

Note on this clone: This specimen includes other DNA sequences encoding the same CDR3. J is TRBJ2-7 and V is TRBV6-1; D is undetermined. Germline loops: CDR1 MNHNS, CDR2 SASEGT. The CDR3 totals 13 residues. V was trimmed by 2 bases and J by 4 bases, leaving 9 bases between them. This CDR3 reads CASSELLAYEQYF. The CDR3 nucleotides are TGTGCCAGCAGTGAACTCTTAGCATACGAGCAGTACTTC.

The chain carries TRBV7-8 and TRBJ2-3; possible D gene TRBD2, 6 bases. Germline V CDR1 and CDR2: SGHVS, FQNEAQ. The CDR3 covers 16 residues. With 1 base removed from V and 0 bases from J, the gap between germline ends came to 11 bases. CDR3 sequence: CASSLVAGHSTDTQYF. CDR3 in DNA: TGTGCCAGCAGCTTAGTGGCGGGGCATAGCACAGATACGCAGTATTTT.

J is TRBJ2-7 and V is TRBV5-1, with 12 bases identical to TRBD2. The junction had 2 bases not matched to a gene; V was cut back by 4 bases and J by 0 bases. The CDR3 extends over 15 amino acids. In germline, CDR1 is SGHRS, CDR2 YFSETQ. The CDR3 DNA is TGCGCCAGCAGCATGACTAGCGGGAGCTCCTACGAGCAGTACTTC. It yields the protein CASSMTSGSSYEQYF.

The rearrangement joins TRBV7-2 to TRBJ2-7; the match to TRBD1 covers 7 bases. V trimming: 5 bases; J trimming: 3 bases; junction bases outside the gene matches: 10. From germline, CDR1 is SGHTA and CDR2 FQGNSA. The CDR3 runs 15 residues. The CDR3 region has the DNA TGTGCCAGCAGCCTAACGACAGGGAGAGGCTACGAGCAGTACTTC. As protein: CASSLTTGRGYEQYF.

The V call is TRBV4-1, the J call TRBJ2-6; unclear D gene. CDR1 and CDR2 (germline): MGHRA, YSYEKL. Trimming pared 4 bases from V and 4 bases from J, leaving 17 bases between. The CDR3 loop spans 17 amino acids. CDR3 nucleotide sequence: TGCGCCAGCAGCCCAAGTTTCGGCGCTTTGGGGGCCAACGTCCTGACTTTC. Residues: CASSPSFGALGANVLTF.

The count of this clone is one. V gene TRBV6-6 combines with J gene TRBJ1-1, with a weak D call TRBD1 (5 bases). The V end was cut by 5 bases, the J end by 1 base, with 11 bases between. In germline, CDR1 is MNHNY, CDR2 SVGAGI (reference sequence). The CDR3 sequence is 14 residues long. The CDR3 spells CASSTRQKNTEAFF. The CDR3 bases are TGTGCCAGCAGTACCCGACAGAAGAACACTGAAGCTTTCTTT.

This clone is a singleton in its sample. The CDR3 spells CASSGDGVQEKLFF. The CDR3 nucleotides are TGTGCCAGCAGTGGGGATGGGGTTCAGGAAAAACTGTTTTTT. This chain links TRBV28 with TRBJ1-4; D is undetermined. Germline V CDR1 and CDR2: MDHEN, SYDVKM. The CDR3 loop spans 14 amino acids. The germline V and J ends were trimmed by 5 bases and 8 bases, with 15 bases remaining between them. The variable domain in full, with the rest retrieved from reference TRBV28 and TRBJ1-4, is DVKVTQSSRYLVKRTGEKVFLECVQDMDHENMFWYRQDPGLGLRLIYFSYDVKMKEKGDIPEGYSVSREKKERFSLILESASTNQTSMYLCASSGDGVQEKLFFGSGTQLSVL.

A note on this clone: Other DNA sequences in this specimen translate into the identical CDR3. The rearrangement uses TRBV28 and TRBJ1-2; a weak D match, TRBD1 (5 bases). V was shortened by 8 bases and J by 4 bases, with 8 bases between the two germline ends. Looked up from germline, CDR1 is MDHEN and CDR2 is SYDVKM. The CDR3 has 11 amino acids. The CDR3: CASGTGYGYTF. CDR3 sequence (DNA): TGTGCCAGCGGTACAGGCTATGGCTACACCTTC.

The V and J genes are TRBV27 and TRBJ1-6, with TRBD1 identical over 7 bases. The CDR3 is made up of 17 amino acids. The germline gives CDR1 MNHEY, CDR2 SMNVEV (reference sequence). V lost 5 bases and J lost 7; bases outside the gene matches: 14. CDR3 DNA: TGTGCCAGCAGTCCCCCCGGGACAGTTCCGAGGAATTCACCCCTCCACTTT. It codes for CASSPPGTVPRNSPLHF.

The chain uses TRBV5-1 and TRBJ2-1, with TRBD1 as a possible D gene (5 bases). This CDR3 is built from 14 residues. With 0 bases removed from V and 5 bases from J, the gap between germline ends came to 9 bases. Germline V lookup: CDR1 SGHRS, CDR2 YFSETQ. The CDR3 loop reads CASSLVAGHNEQFF. CDR3 DNA: TGCGCCAGCAGCTTGGTCGCAGGGCACAATGAGCAGTTCTTC.

The chain uses TRBV30 and TRBJ2-1, with a tentative D call TRBD2 (6 bases). Germline CDR1 reads GTSNPN; CDR2 reads SVGIG (reference sequence). V was cut by 0 bases and J by 2 bases, with 14 bases left in between. The CDR3 runs to 16 residues. The CDR3 DNA follows: TGTGCCTGGAGTGTACAAGCGGGCGCGACCTACAATGAGCAGTTCTTC. Translating it yields CAWSVQAGATYNEQFF. Together with reference TRBV30 and TRBJ2-1, the CDR3 gives the full variable domain: SQTIHQWPATLVQPVGSPLSLECTVEGTSNPNLYWYRQAAGRGLQLLFYSVGIGQISSEVPQNLSASRPQDRQFILSSKKLLLSDSGFYLCAWSVQAGATYNEQFFGPGTRLTVL.

The J gene is TRBJ1-2, the V gene TRBV9; 9 positions match TRBD1. The CDR3 is 16 amino acids. Germline V gene lookup returns CDR1 SGDLS and CDR2 YYNGEE. Germline trimming cut 4 bases from V and 6 bases from J; bases unmatched to any gene: 13. As DNA, the CDR3 is TGTGCCAGCAGCCCTCACCGAACCGGGACAGGGAATGGCTACACCTTC. Translating it yields CASSPHRTGTGNGYTF.

The V gene is TRBV5-8, the J gene TRBJ2-3; TRBD1 aligns across 7 bases. V shed 3 bases, J shed 2 bases, and the junction held 6 bases outside the gene matches. Looked up from germline, CDR1 is SGHTS and CDR2 is YDEGEE. The CDR3 has 15 residues. CDR3 loop: CASSSGTALTDTQYF. In DNA, the CDR3 is TGTGCCAGCAGCTCCGGGACAGCCCTCACAGATACGCAGTATTTT.

V gene TRBV19 combines with J gene TRBJ2-1, with 8 nucleotides matching TRBD2. Trimming at V came to 9 bases and at J to 6 bases, leaving 7 bases not matched to a gene. The CDR3 totals 13 residues. Germline CDR1 reads LNHDA; CDR2 reads SQIVND (reference sequence). In DNA, the CDR3 is TGTGCCAGCCCTCGGGGGGGGTGCAATGAGCAGTTCTTC. This gives the protein CASPRGGCNEQFF.